This T cell receptor (beta chain) came from a study of cytomegalovirus exposure and HLA in healthy donors. Overall study context: The roughly 120 validation repertoires, a later analysis reported, used the same platform as the 666 first-cohort repertoires. Study-wide results and limits: Across donors, most TCRs were seen rarely, yet some public ones were widespread. Reports indicated that the classifier achieved high specificity and sensitivity in diagnosing cytomegalovirus status. The study put 160 or so TCR beta chains on its list as cytomegalovirus-associated.

Some clones are missing from TCRdb's copy, which holds only in-frame ones; the method was immunoSEQ multiplex PCR. The sample includes under 100,000 clones, 95% of them seen just once. V dropped 0 bases and J dropped 2 bases, with 5 bases sitting between them. The CDR3 is made up of 13 amino acids. Germline V gives CDR1 SGHRS, CDR2 YFSETQ. As to this clone: Its antigen is not known.

This chain links TRBV5-1 with TRBJ1-1; D not certain. The source of this sequence is a woman younger than 35 in good health and CMV-seronegative. Sequenced sample: PBMCs. CDR3 amino acids: CASSLDPNTEAFF. In DNA form, the CDR3 reads TGCGCCAGCAGCTTGGATCCTAACACTGAAGCTTTCTTT.